The 15 T cell receptor beta chains below were found in one sample sequenced in a study of cytomegalovirus exposure and HLA in healthy donors. Sequencing used immunoSEQ multiplex PCR; TCRdb keeps in-frame clones, though not all of them. The data contain 150,000 to 200,000 clones, about 89% of them singletons. The sequenced sample was PBMCs. Receptors were obtained from a man aged 18-30 years in good health and CMV-seropositive.

This chain uses TRBV11-3 with TRBJ1-1, with 9 nucleotides matching TRBD1. In germline, CDR1 is SGHNT, CDR2 YENEEA. CDR3 size: 18 residues. Trimming took 6 bases from V and 3 from J; bases not matched to a gene: 17. CDR3 residues: CASRLNRGRIKKDTEAFF. The CDR3 DNA reads TGTGCCAGCAGATTAAACAGGGGGCGCATTAAAAAGGACACTGAAGCTTTCTTT.

CDR3 loop: CASSQVSLSNTEAFF. In nucleotides, the CDR3 is TGCGCCAGCAGCCAAGTATCCCTGTCGAACACTGAAGCTTTCTTT. The rearrangement uses TRBV4-1 and TRBJ1-1, with no clear D. The CDR3 runs 15 residues. Germline CDR1 is MGHRA and CDR2 is YSYEKL. V was pared by 1 base and J by 1 base, with 10 bases between.

The count of this clone is one. CDR3 loop: CASSDGQAEKLFF. In nucleotides, the CDR3 is TGTGCCAGCAGTGACGGACAAGCTGAAAAACTGTTTTTT. The rearrangement joins TRBV2 to TRBJ1-4; tentative D call: TRBD1 (5 bases). Deletions cut 3 bases from V and 7 bases from J, with 9 bases between. The CDR3 has 13 residues. Germline assignment: CDR1 SNHLY and CDR2 FYNNEI.

The rearrangement links TRBV5-1 to TRBJ2-2, with D perhaps TRBD2 (5 bases). This CDR3 is built from 14 residues. Trimming removed 0 bases at V and 6 bases at J, with 9 bases between. CDR1 is SGHRS and CDR2 is YFSETQ in the germline V gene. This CDR3 reads CASSLVGISGELFF. CDR3 DNA: TGCGCCAGCAGCTTGGTCGGGATCTCCGGGGAGCTGTTTTTT.

This clone was counted a single time. This rearrangement joins TRBV10-3 to TRBJ2-2, with 7 bases matching TRBD2. The length of the CDR3 is 14 residues. Germline V gene data show CDR1 as ENHRY and CDR2 as SYGVKD. The trim removed 4 bases at V and 4 bases at J, leaving 3 bases unmatched. The CDR3 spells CAISVAGVTGELFF. The CDR3 DNA is TGTGCCATCAGTGTAGCGGGTGTCACCGGGGAGCTGTTTTTT.

This rearrangement joins TRBV9 to TRBJ2-2, with a weak D call TRBD2 (5 bases). CDR1 and CDR2 from the germline V gene are SGDLS and YYNGEE. The CDR3 is 12 amino acids. Trimming took 4 bases from V and 6 from J, leaving 7 bases between them. The CDR3 protein is CASSQRAGELFF. CDR3 nucleotide sequence: TGTGCCAGCAGCCAGAGGGCCGGGGAGCTGTTTTTT.

The V call is TRBV19, the J call TRBJ2-7; 9 nucleotides agree with TRBD1. Germline V lookup: CDR1 LNHDA, CDR2 SQIVND (reference sequence). J lost 5 bases, V lost 6 bases, and 5 bases had no gene match. The CDR3 is 13 amino acids. The CDR3: CASSPGQGDEQYF. In nucleotides, the CDR3 is TGTGCCAGTAGCCCGGGACAGGGTGACGAGCAGTACTTC. Together with reference TRBV19 and TRBJ2-7, the CDR3 gives the full variable domain: DGGITQSPKYLFRKEGQNVTLSCEQNLNHDAMYWYRQDPGQGLRLIYYSQIVNDFQKGDIAEGYSVSREKKESFPLTVTSAQKNPTAFYLCASSPGQGDEQYFGPGTRLTVT.

V gene TRBV19 combines with J gene TRBJ2-1; TRBD1 might be the D (6 bases). V was shortened by 1 base and J by 4 bases, with 11 bases between the two germline ends. The CDR3 is 15 amino acids. CDR1 LNHDA and CDR2 SQIVND come from the germline V gene (reference sequence). CDR3: CASSIGGQYYNEQFF. The CDR3 DNA is TGTGCCAGTAGTATAGGAGGACAGTATTACAATGAGCAGTTCTTC.

J is TRBJ1-4 and V is TRBV7-9; the D is unclear. Germline assignment: CDR1 SEHNR and CDR2 FQNEAQ (reference sequence). Deletions cut 6 bases from V and 7 bases from J, with 15 bases between. The CDR3 is 14 amino acids. The CDR3 bases are TGTGCCAGCAGTTTGGAGGTGGCTTTTGAAAAACTGTTTTTT. Residues: CASSLEVAFEKLFF.

This clone was seen once. The CDR3 region is CASSQNDRDRQETQYF. In DNA, the CDR3 is TGTGCCAGCAGCCAAAACGACAGGGACCGTCAAGAGACCCAGTACTTC. The chain combines TRBV4-2 with TRBJ2-5; 7 bases are a match to TRBD1. Germline V gene lookup returns CDR1 LGHNA and CDR2 YNFKEQ. Trimming removed 2 bases from V and 2 bases from J; junction bases left unmatched: 8. This CDR3 has 16 residues.

V gene TRBV27 combines with J gene TRBJ1-5, with D uncertain. CDR3 length equals 13 residues. Trimming took 3 bases from V and 8 from J, leaving 11 bases between them. The V gene's germline CDR1 is MNHEY and CDR2 SMNVEV (reference sequence). In nucleotides, the CDR3 is TGTGCCAGCAGTTTCGGGGTGGTTGAGCCCCAGCATTTT. Its protein is CASSFGVVEPQHF.

The V call is TRBV11-1, the J call TRBJ2-7; the match to TRBD1 covers 8 bases. This CDR3 contains 15 residues. V dropped 1 base and J dropped 4; count of bases not matched to a gene: 6. CDR1 SGHAT and CDR2 FQDESV come from the germline V gene (reference sequence). The CDR3 DNA follows: TGTGCCAGCAGCTTAGGGACAGGGAGGACTTACGAGCAGTACTTC. Its protein is CASSLGTGRTYEQYF.

The rearrangement uses TRBV20-1 and TRBJ2-2; D not certain. Between the trimmed V and J ends, which lost 3 bases and 5 bases, there was a span of 4 bases. Germline V gives CDR1 DFQATT, CDR2 SNEGSKA (reference sequence). The CDR3 runs 11 residues. The CDR3 DNA reads TGCAGTGCTAGCTTAACCGGGGAGCTGTTTTTT. Translation: CSASLTGELFF.

The rearrangement links TRBV9 to TRBJ2-7; TRBD2 matches at 9 bases. The CDR3 runs to 15 residues. V was pared by 0 bases and J by 5 bases, with 6 bases of the junction left unmatched. Germline V CDR1 and CDR2: SGDLS, YYNGEE. In DNA, the CDR3 is TGTGCCAGCAGCGTAGGTAGCGGGAGCTGGCACGAGCAGTACTTC. Its translation is CASSVGSGSWHEQYF. Drawing the rest from reference TRBV9 and TRBJ2-7, the complete variable domain is DSGVTQTPKHLITATGQRVTLRCSPRSGDLSVYWYQQSLDQGLQFLIQYYNGEERAKGNILERFSAQQFPDLHSELNLSSLELGDSALYFCASSVGSGSWHEQYFGPGTRLTVT.

This clone was observed a handful of times. The rearrangement links TRBV11-2 to TRBJ2-2; D is possibly TRBD1 (6 bases). The CDR3 consists of 16 residues. Trimming shortened V by 1 base and J by 0 bases, and 9 bases separated the two germline ends. The germline V gene has CDR1 SGHAT and CDR2 FQNNGV. CDR3 sequence: CASSLGPGANTGELFF. The CDR3 bases are TGTGCCAGCAGCTTAGGGCCAGGGGCGAACACCGGGGAGCTGTTTTTT.